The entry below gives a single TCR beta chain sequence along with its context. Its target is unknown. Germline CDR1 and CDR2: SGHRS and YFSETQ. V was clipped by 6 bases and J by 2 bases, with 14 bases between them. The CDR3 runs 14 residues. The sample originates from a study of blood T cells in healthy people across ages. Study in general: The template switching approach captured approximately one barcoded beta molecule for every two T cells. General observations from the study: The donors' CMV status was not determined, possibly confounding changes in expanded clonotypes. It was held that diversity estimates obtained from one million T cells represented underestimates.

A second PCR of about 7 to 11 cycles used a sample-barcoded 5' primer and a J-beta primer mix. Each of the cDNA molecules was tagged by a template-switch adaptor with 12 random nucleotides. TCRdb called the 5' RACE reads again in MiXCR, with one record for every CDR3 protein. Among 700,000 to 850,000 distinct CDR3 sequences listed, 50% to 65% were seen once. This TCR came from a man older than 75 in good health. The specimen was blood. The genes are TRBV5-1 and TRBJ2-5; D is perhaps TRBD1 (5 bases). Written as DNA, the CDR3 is TGCGCCAGCAAGGGGAAGGGATGGCAAGAGACCCAGTACTTC. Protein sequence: CASKGKGWQETQYF. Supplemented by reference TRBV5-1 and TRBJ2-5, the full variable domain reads KAGVTQTPRYLIKTRGQQVTLSCSPISGHRSVSWYQQTPGQGLQFLFEYFSETQRNKGNFPGRFSGRQFSNSRSEMNVSTLELGDSALYLCASKGKGWQETQYFGPGTRLLVL.